This T cell receptor beta chain was recovered during a study of response to subunit inactivated influenza vaccine. Notes on the study in general: Authors proposed each seasonal influenza vaccination draws in few new T cells.

TCRdb reprocessed the RT-PCR reads with MiXCR, giving one entry per CDR3 protein. The data show around 190,000 distinct CDR3 sequences, roughly 8.7% seen once. V was trimmed by 0 bases and J by 10 bases, leaving 13 bases between them. This CDR3 is built from 13 residues. Germline lookup yields CDR1 SGHAT and CDR2 FQNNGV. Details on this clonotype: Its antigen is still unknown.

The TCR sequence derives from a man aged 45-65 years who received an inactivated influenza vaccine. The chain employs TRBV11-2 and TRBJ2-7, with D maybe TRBD1 (5 bases). The starting material was non-naive T cells sorted from PBMCs, obtained on the day of vaccination. In DNA, the CDR3 is TGTGCCAGCAGCTTAGATCACCAGGGCTTCCAGTACTTC. Protein product: CASSLDHQGFQYF.